This TCR beta chain was sequenced in a study of control samples from healthy donors and cancer patients. Sequencing used immunoSEQ multiplex PCR; TCRdb keeps in-frame clones, though not all of them. The table lists 150,000 or so clones, 90% to 95% of them singletons. The CDR3 contains 15 residues. Germline V lookup: CDR1 LGHDT, CDR2 YNNKEL (reference sequence). The V and J ends lost 5 bases and 5 bases respectively, with 15 bases between them. This sequence was found in a man aged 40-49 years in good health. Material: blood. The chain carries TRBV3-1 (or the pseudogene TRBV3-2) and TRBJ2-2; no clear D gene. CDR3 sequence reads: CASSSSPDLTGELFF. DNA for the CDR3: TGTGCCAGCAGCTCCTCCCCTGACTTAACCGGGGAGCTGTTTTTT.